Below, one T cell receptor (beta chain) is given with its context. Its specificity is unknown. The data stem from a study of type 1 and type 2 diabetes patients. Across the study: Samples came from type 1 diabetic, type 2 diabetic or nondiabetic people, recruited in China. Magnetic bead positive selection isolated CD4+ or CD8+ T cells from PBMCs.

The germline gives CDR1 SQVTM, CDR2 ANQGSEA. This CDR3 contains 12 residues. Between the trimmed V and J ends, which lost 5 bases and 5 bases, there was a span of 12 bases. Amplification started from genomic DNA. The TCR beta CDR3 region was amplified using 30 forward and 13 reverse primers. In TCRdb, the multiplex PCR reads were re-called with MiXCR into one record per CDR3 protein. The table has 250,000 to 300,000 distinct CDR3 sequences, over 45% seen once; the top ten hold around 13%. Study results and limitations: Some HECs seen only in T1D might also appear in more T2D or control samples.

Each participant gave ten milliliters of peripheral blood. The chain recombines TRBV29-1 with TRBJ1-1; TRBD1 is a possible D gene (6 bases). Sequenced input: peripheral blood mononuclear cells (PBMCs). The sequence was collected from a man aged 18-30 years with type 2 diabetes. The CDR3 loop is CSVQGSGTEAFF. As DNA, the CDR3 is TGCAGCGTTCAGGGGAGTGGGACTGAAGCTTTCTTT.